This T cell receptor (beta chain) was sequenced for a study of blood T cell repertoires in COVID-19. A word on this clone: The junction and the germline gene differ at one end; a read error may be behind it.

The repertoire was sequenced with immunoSEQ multiplex PCR; TCRdb's copy has only in-frame clones and lacks some. The table lists about 90,000 clones, about 90% of them singletons. The germline gives CDR1 SGHDT, CDR2 YYEEEE. The CDR3 is 10 residues long. Sequencing input: peripheral blood. The genes are TRBV5-6 and TRBJ1-5, with no clear D. The clonotype comes from a male donor with acute or convalescent COVID-19. The CDR3 reads CASIPHRRNF. In DNA, the CDR3 is TGTGCCAGCATACCCCACCGCAGGAATTTT.